Listed below are T cell receptor beta chains from one sample, sequenced in a study of shared clonotypes between healthy human individuals. The repertoire was sequenced with immunoSEQ multiplex PCR; TCRdb's copy has only in-frame clones and lacks some. Here the sample spans fewer than 2.5 million clones, 80% to 95% being singletons. The specimen sequenced was naive CD4+ T cells from PBMCs. Every receptor here comes from a man younger than 35 in good health. Some clones in this sample may be carry-over from other donors' samples. The CDR3 runs from the conserved cysteine through the conserved F or W. The D gene is left open where the match is weak. Expanded clones get a size class; other rows say once, few or many, or leave the size out.

d_call j_call clone_size v_call cdr3_nt cdr3_aa
NA TRBJ2-5 NA TRBV7-2 TGTGCCAGCAGCTTAGTCGGGCACCAACAAGAGACCCAGTACTTC CASSLVGHQQETQYF
NA TRBJ2-5 NA TRBV6-5 TGTGCCAGCAGTTGGGGGGGCAGGGGGAAAGAGACCCAGTACTTC CASSWGGRGKETQYF
TRBD2 TRBJ2-1 NA TRBV28 TGTGCCAGCGGGGGGGCTAGCGGGAGAGTCGCCAATGAGCAGTTCTTC CASGGASGRVANEQFF
TRBD1 TRBJ1-4 NA TRBV7-9 TGTGCCAGCAGCCAAGGTGGGGGACAGTTTAATGAAAAACTGTTTTTT CASSQGGGQFNEKLFF
TRBD1 TRBJ1-5 once TRBV5-1 TGCGCCAGCAGCCCGGGACAGGTAGGCAATCAGCCCCAGCATTTT CASSPGQVGNQPQHF
NA TRBJ1-3 NA TRBV7-9 TGTGCCCCTCTCCAGGCTAAGGGAAACACCATATATTTT CAPLQAKGNTIYF
NA TRBJ2-1 NA TRBV18 TGTGCCAGCTCCCGAAAATCCGACAATGAGCAGTTCTTC CASSRKSDNEQFF
NA TRBJ2-1 NA TRBV25-1 TGTGCCAGCAGTGAATATAGCACAGCTCTATACAATGAGCAGTTCTTC CASSEYSTALYNEQFF
TRBD1 TRBJ2-7 NA TRBV5-1 TGCGCCAGTAGCTTGGGGACAGGGAGCTCCTACGAGCAGTACTTC CASSLGTGSSYEQYF
TRBD2 TRBJ2-1 NA TRBV18 TGTGCCAGCTCACTAGCGGGAGGGCCGGTCAATGAGCAGTTCTTC CASSLAGGPVNEQFF
TRBD2 TRBJ2-1 NA TRBV10-2 TGCGCCAGCAGTGAGTGGATAAGGACTAGCGCAAATGAGCAGTTCTTC CASSEWIRTSANEQFF
NA TRBJ1-1 once TRBV27 TGTGCCAGCAGTTTATTGGCTAGACAGACTCGGACTGAAGCTTTCTTT CASSLLARQTRTEAFF
NA TRBJ2-1 NA TRBV10-3 TGTGCCATCAGTGCCTCGGCCTTGTTCCCCACAGGAGGCAATGAGCAGTTCTTC CAISASALFPTGGNEQFF
NA TRBJ2-5 NA TRBV5-1 TGCGCCAGCAGCATCGCCGGGACGGGCCCCCAAGAGACCCAGTACTTC CASSIAGTGPQETQYF
NA TRBJ2-2 NA TRBV30 TGTGCCTGGAGTGTCAGCTTCGGCACCGGGGAGCTGTTTTTT CAWSVSFGTGELFF
TRBD1 TRBJ2-1 NA TRBV5-1 TGCGCCAGCGTCCGACAGGGACCTTTGGATGAGCAGTTCTTC CASVRQGPLDEQFF
NA TRBJ1-3 NA TRBV5-6 TGTGCCAGCAGCTTCACCCCAGGGAGCTCTGGAAACACCATATATTTT CASSFTPGSSGNTIYF
NA TRBJ2-7 NA TRBV7-9 TGTGCCAGCAGCTCAGCGGACGGAACCTACGAGCAGTACTTC CASSSADGTYEQYF
NA TRBJ2-1 NA TRBV18 TGTGCCAGCTCACCTTTCCAGGACTCCTACAATGAGCAGTTCTTC CASSPFQDSYNEQFF
NA TRBJ2-5 NA TRBV9 TGTGCCAGCAGCTCACAAGAGACCCAGTACTTC CASSSQETQYF
NA TRBJ2-7 NA TRBV7-2 TGTGCCAGCAGCTTAGGGAGCCAGAAGGTCGGCGAGCAGTACTTC CASSLGSQKVGEQYF
NA TRBJ1-1 NA TRBV6-5 TGTGCCAGCAGTCTAAAGACGCCCGGGGAGCCTGAAGCTTTCTTT CASSLKTPGEPEAFF
TRBD2 TRBJ2-6 NA TRBV10-3 TGTGCCATCAGTGATGGACTAGCGGGAACCCTTGGTGGGGCCAACGTCCTGACTTTC CAISDGLAGTLGGANVLTF
NA TRBJ2-5 NA TRBV5-4 TGTGCCAGCAGCCGGGACGGAAAAGAGACCCAGTACTTC CASSRDGKETQYF
NA TRBJ2-1 NA TRBV19 TGTGCCAGTAGGATGACTAGCTCCTACAATGAGCAGTTCTTC CASRMTSSYNEQFF
NA TRBJ1-5 NA TRBV5-1 TGCGCCAGCAGCTTGATAGGGGGCAATCAGCCCCAGCATTTT CASSLIGGNQPQHF
TRBD1 TRBJ1-3 NA TRBV9 TGTGCCAGCAGCGTAGGACAGGGGGCGCGAGGAAACACCATATATTTT CASSVGQGARGNTIYF
NA TRBJ1-4 NA TRBV2 TGTGCCAGCGTACCGGGCCGCCTTAATGAAAAACTGTTTTTT CASVPGRLNEKLFF
NA TRBJ1-2 NA TRBV5-4 TGTGCCAGCAGCTTGGCAGCAGGAACTACTAACTATGGCTACACCTTC CASSLAAGTTNYGYTF
TRBD1 TRBJ1-3 NA TRBV7-9 TGTGCCAGCAGCTTAGCGGGACAGGGAAACACCATATATTTT CASSLAGQGNTIYF
TRBD2 TRBJ2-2 NA TRBV18 TGTGCCAGCTCACCCCCTGGGACTAGCCACGTTTTTAACACCGGGGAGCTGTTTTTT CASSPPGTSHVFNTGELFF
NA TRBJ1-2 NA TRBV11-1 TGTGCCAGCAGCCGGGCCGGGGGCTATGGCTACACCTTC CASSRAGGYGYTF
TRBD2 TRBJ2-7 NA TRBV28 TGTGCCAGCAGTATAACTTCTAGCGGAGGGGACTACGAGCAGTACTTC CASSITSSGGDYEQYF
NA TRBJ2-7 once TRBV28 TGTGCCAGCAGTGACAGGTCCCGGACGTACTTC CASSDRSRTYF